The 14 T cell receptor beta chains listed next were all sequenced from one sample in a study of T cells in Graves' hyperthyroidism and ophthalmopathy. There were TCR beta CDR3 regions amplified from RNA transcripts. The HTBI primer set was used in a first-round RT-PCR of the TCR CDR3. TCRdb re-called the multiplex PCR reads with MiXCR, one entry per CDR3 protein. The top ten clones hold about 49% of a sample with 490,000 or so distinct CDR3 sequences, less than 25% of them seen once. The sequenced material came from blood. The receptors stem from a woman in her 70s with Graves' ophthalmopathy.

The chain is built from TRBV18 and TRBJ2-1; D not certain. Looked up from germline, CDR1 is KGHSH and CDR2 is LQKENI. Trimming removed 3 bases at V and 10 bases at J, with 13 bases between. The CDR3 consists of 13 residues. CDR3 in amino acids: CASSPPPGSEQFF. As DNA, the CDR3 is TGTGCCAGCTCACCCCCGCCGGGTTCCGAGCAGTTCTTC.

Many counts were recorded for this clonotype. The rearrangement links TRBV28 to TRBJ2-1; 10 nucleotides line up with TRBD2. J was trimmed by 8 bases and V by 8 bases; bases with no gene match: 12. This CDR3 spans 15 amino acids. Germline values: CDR1 MDHEN, CDR2 SYDVKM. The CDR3 DNA reads as TGTGCCAGCCAGTGGGGGAGCGGGAGGGGGCATGAGCAGTTCTTC. It translates to CASQWGSGRGHEQFF. The full variable domain, in which reference TRBV28 and TRBJ2-1 provide the parts outside the CDR3, is DVKVTQSSRYLVKRTGEKVFLECVQDMDHENMFWYRQDPGLGLRLIYFSYDVKMKEKGDIPEGYSVSREKKERFSLILESASTNQTSMYLCASQWGSGRGHEQFFGPGTRLTVL.

J is TRBJ2-6 and V is TRBV13; no definite D call. Trimming pared 2 bases from V and 3 bases from J, leaving 8 bases between. This CDR3 has 15 residues. Germline values: CDR1 PRHDT, CDR2 FYEKMQ (reference sequence). CDR3 loop: CASSLRVGGANVLTF. The CDR3 DNA is TGTGCCAGCAGCTTAAGAGTAGGTGGGGCCAACGTCCTGACTTTC.

V gene TRBV29-1 combines with J gene TRBJ2-5, with D uncertain. The germline V gene encodes CDR1 SQVTM and CDR2 ANQGSEA. CDR3 length: 12 amino acids. V was cut by 5 bases and J by 1 base, with 8 bases left in between. Here the CDR3 DNA reads TGCAGCGTTTGGACCGCCCAAGAGACCCAGTACTTC. This gives the protein CSVWTAQETQYF.

As DNA, the CDR3 is TGTGCCAGCAGCCCGGGACAGGGTGGCTACACCTTC. It specifies CASSPGQGGYTF. The genes are TRBV7-2 and TRBJ1-2; the match to TRBD1 covers 9 bases. V dropped 5 bases and J dropped 7; count of bases not matched to a gene: 2. Germline CDR1 and CDR2: SGHTA and FQGNSA. This CDR3 is 12 amino acids long.

The CDR3, as DNA: TGCAGCGTGCAGGGGACAGGGGGTTACACCGGGGAGCTGTTTTTT. Protein: CSVQGTGGYTGELFF. The chain joins TRBV29-1 to TRBJ2-2, with TRBD1 matching over 11 bases. The CDR3 extends over 15 amino acids. J was trimmed by 3 bases and V by 6 bases; bases with no gene match: 6. CDR1 is SQVTM, CDR2 ANQGSEA, per germline.

This clonotype was observed a handful of times. The rearrangement joins TRBV5-6 to TRBJ1-1; D perhaps matches TRBD1 (5 bases). V lost 3 bases and J lost 8, with 20 bases in between. The CDR3 consists of 15 residues. Per germline, CDR1 SGHDT and CDR2 YYEEEE. In nucleotides, the CDR3 is TGTGCCAGCAGCTACCGGGTGGGGGGGACTCCCGAAGCTTTCTTT. Protein product: CASSYRVGGTPEAFF.

This clonotype was seen a single time. The V call is TRBV5-5, the J call TRBJ1-3, with unresolved D. CDR3 length: 14 residues. The germline V and J ends were trimmed by 3 bases and 0 bases, with 7 bases remaining between them. Germline CDR1 and CDR2: SGHKS and YYEKEE (reference sequence). The CDR3 here is CASSSDYSGNTIYF. CDR3 sequence (DNA): TGTGCCAGCAGCTCAGATTACTCTGGAAACACCATATATTTT.

The chain employs TRBV6-1 and TRBJ2-5; 11 bases agree with TRBD2. Germline CDR1 is MNHNS and CDR2 is SASEGT. Trimming cost V 0 bases and J 14 bases; bases outside gene matches: 2. The CDR3 is made up of 12 amino acids. CDR3 nucleotides: TGTGCCAGCAGTGAAGCACTAGCGGGAGTATACTTC. Protein: CASSEALAGVYF.

This chain links TRBV6-1 with TRBJ1-3, with D perhaps TRBD1 (5 bases). This CDR3 has 16 amino acids. V lost 4 bases and J lost 0, with 13 bases in between. The germline CDR1 and CDR2 sequences are MNHNS and SASEGT. The CDR3 nucleotides are TGTGCCAGCAGTGTCACAGGCCTACCCTCTGGAAACACCATATATTTT. It translates to CASSVTGLPSGNTIYF.

The V and J genes are TRBV19 and TRBJ1-1; tentative D call: TRBD1 (6 bases). CDR3 length: 14 residues. Trimming removed 4 bases at V and 1 base at J, with 10 bases between. Germline loops: CDR1 LNHDA, CDR2 SQIVND (reference sequence). The CDR3 DNA reads as TGTGCCAGTAGTACCTGGACAGCGAACACTGAAGCTTTCTTT. This sequence encodes CASSTWTANTEAFF.

This clonotype was detected a few times. The genes are TRBV5-1 and TRBJ2-7; 10 nucleotides match TRBD1. The CDR3 is 14 residues long. The V gene end was trimmed by 4 bases and the J gene end by 6 bases; junction bases not matched to a gene: 7. Per the germline V gene, CDR1 is SGHRS and CDR2 is YFSETQ. CDR3 sequence: CASSTGTGDFEQYF. The CDR3 DNA sequence: TGCGCCAGCAGCACGGGGACAGGGGATTTCGAGCAGTACTTC.

The rearrangement uses TRBV6-4 and TRBJ2-3, with D uncertain. With 4 bases removed from V and 2 bases from J, the gap between germline ends came to 10 bases. Germline V CDR1 and CDR2: MRHNA, SNTAGT. CDR3 length equals 14 residues. Here the CDR3 DNA reads TGTGCCAGCAGTGCGACAACCTTCACAGATACGCAGTATTTT. It specifies CASSATTFTDTQYF.

The rearrangement joins TRBV28 to TRBJ2-5; TRBD2 matches at 7 bases. This CDR3 spans 12 amino acids. Per germline, CDR1 MDHEN and CDR2 SYDVKM. J gave up 4 bases and V 7 bases, and 3 bases lay outside the gene matches. The CDR3 nucleotides are TGTGCCAGCACCGGGGAGGGAGAGACCCAGTACTTC. This codes for CASTGEGETQYF.